Detailed here is one T cell receptor (beta chain). This sample is drawn from a study of T cell changes during pregnancy in multiple sclerosis. Trimming cost V 4 bases and J 3 bases; bases outside gene matches: 7. CDR3 length: 15 residues. The germline V gene encodes CDR1 SGDLS and CDR2 YYNGEE. Only in-frame clones appear in the TCRdb table, and some are missing; sequencing was by immunoSEQ multiplex PCR. This sample has under 50,000 clones, with 90% found just once. This clonotype was sampled from a female donor in good health, enrolled as a control in a pregnancy study. The genes are TRBV9 and TRBJ2-1; TRBD1 aligns across 7 bases. Material: CD4+ T cells from peripheral blood mononuclear cells, obtained in the first trimester of pregnancy. CDR3 DNA: TGTGCCAGCAGCCCCCAGGGGGAACACTACAATGAGCAGTTCTTC. The encoded protein is CASSPQGEHYNEQFF. The full variable domain, completed using reference TRBV9 and TRBJ2-1, is DSGVTQTPKHLITATGQRVTLRCSPRSGDLSVYWYQQSLDQGLQFLIQYYNGEERAKGNILERFSAQQFPDLHSELNLSSLELGDSALYFCASSPQGEHYNEQFFGPGTRLTVL.